This T cell receptor beta chain was captured by sequencing in a study of CD8+CD57+ T cells in acquired aplastic anemia. CDR3 length: 17 amino acids. The V end was cut by 0 bases, the J end by 5 bases, with 20 bases between. Germline V gene data show CDR1 as SGHDT and CDR2 as YYEEEE. Genomic DNA acted as the template from which TCR beta VDJ combination and CDR3 sequence profiling were carried out. MiXCR, applied by TCRdb to the reads, yields one record per CDR3 protein. Of about 270,000 distinct CDR3 sequences in the sample, around 60% are singletons; the top ten hold around 8%. This receptor was identified in a human donor with severe aplastic anemia or a healthy control (not recorded which). The specimen sequenced was sorted CD4+, CD8+, or CD8+CD57+ T cells (not recorded which) from PBMCs. This chain joins TRBV5-6 and TRBJ2-5, with D possibly TRBD2 on 6 matching bases. The CDR3 sequence: CASSLEGTGGVWETQYF. CDR3 in DNA: TGTGCCAGCAGCTTGGAGGGGACTGGGGGAGTCTGGGAGACCCAGTACTTC.